Listed below are T cell receptor beta chains from one sample, sequenced in a study of blood T cells in healthy people across ages. TCRdb reanalysed the 5' RACE reads using MiXCR and keeps one entry per CDR3 protein. The table includes roughly 680,000 distinct CDR3 sequences, about half detected once. The sequencing sample was made of blood. Every receptor here comes from a woman aged 55-75 years in good health. CDR3s include the opening cysteine and the closing phenylalanine or tryptophan. Fields, in order: D gene, clone size, V gene, J gene, CDR3 protein, CDR3 DNA. The D gene is left open where the match is weak. Expanded clones get a size class; other rows say once, few or many, or leave the size out.

.	.	TRBV2	TRBJ2-3	CASSEMGISTDTQYF	TGTGCCAGCAGTGAAATGGGGATAAGCACAGATACGCAGTATTTT
TRBD1	few	TRBV14	TRBJ2-7	CASSRQGLSFRGEQYF	TGTGCCAGCAGCCGACAGGGATTAAGTTTTCGGGGCGAGCAGTACTTC
TRBD1	.	TRBV2	TRBJ2-7	CASRGDREEQYF	TGTGCCAGCAGGGGGGACAGGGAAGAGCAGTACTTC
TRBD2	.	TRBV28	TRBJ2-7	CASSLDGTSGAQDEQYF	TGTGCCAGCAGTTTGGATGGGACTAGCGGGGCCCAGGACGAGCAGTACTTC
TRBD2	.	TRBV10-3	TRBJ2-3	CAISESGLAGADTQYF	TGTGCCATCAGTGAGTCAGGACTAGCGGGAGCAGATACGCAGTATTTT
TRBD2	.	TRBV7-2	TRBJ2-3	CASSLAQFSGISTDTQYF	TGTGCCAGCAGCTTAGCGCAGTTTAGCGGGATCTCCACAGATACGCAGTATTTT
TRBD1	.	TRBV24-1	TRBJ2-7	CATSGSDRGFYEQYF	TGTGCCACCAGTGGTTCCGACAGGGGGTTCTACGAGCAGTACTTC
.	.	TRBV5-5	TRBJ2-5	CASSPRRDQETQYF	TGTGCCAGCAGCCCACGGAGGGACCAAGAGACCCAGTACTTC
.	.	TRBV7-2	TRBJ2-3	CASSLADGRGDTQYF	TGTGCCAGCAGCTTAGCTGACGGCCGGGGGGATACGCAGTATTTT
TRBD2	few	TRBV7-2	TRBJ2-5	CASSLAGRAFETQYF	TGTGCCAGCAGCCTGGCCGGGAGGGCCTTTGAGACCCAGTACTTC
TRBD2	.	TRBV28	TRBJ2-1	CASCLSSGYNEQFF	TGTGCCAGCTGCCTCTCTAGCGGGTACAATGAGCAGTTCTTC
TRBD1	once	TRBV20-1	TRBJ1-5	CSARGGQISNQPQHF	TGCAGTGCTAGAGGGGGACAGATTAGCAATCAGCCCCAGCATTTT
.	few	TRBV2	TRBJ2-7	CAGGEVQEFQYF	TGTGCCGGTGGGGAGGTTCAAGAGTTCCAGTACTTC
.	few	TRBV7-2	TRBJ1-1	CASSLAATEAFF	TGTGCCAGCAGCTTAGCGGCGACTGAAGCTTTCTTT
TRBD1	.	TRBV7-2	TRBJ2-7	CASIASRDSSYEQYF	TGTGCCAGCATCGCATCCAGGGACAGTTCCTACGAGCAGTACTTC
.	few	TRBV12-3/TRBV12-4	TRBJ1-5	CASSLLSDSNQPQHF	TGTGCCAGCAGCCTACTTTCAGATAGCAATCAGCCCCAGCATTTT
.	.	TRBV12-3/TRBV12-4	TRBJ2-7	CASSERYTVSSYEQYF	TGTGCCAGCAGCGAGCGTTATACGGTCAGCTCCTACGAGCAGTACTTC
.	once	TRBV10-3	TRBJ1-2	CAISGRQNNYGYTF	TGTGCCATCAGTGGTCGGCAGAATAACTATGGCTACACCTTC
.	few	TRBV5-8	TRBJ1-2	CASTQFGQRGTYGYTF	TGTGCCAGCACCCAATTCGGACAGAGGGGGACCTATGGCTACACCTTC
.	.	TRBV15	TRBJ2-6	CATSRDSATGANVLTF	TGTGCCACCAGCAGGGACAGTGCGACTGGGGCCAACGTCCTGACTTTC
TRBD2	.	TRBV7-3	TRBJ2-3	CASSLTTSYGTDTQYF	TGTGCCAGCAGCTTAACGACTAGCTATGGCACAGATACGCAGTATTTT
TRBD2	.	TRBV4-3	TRBJ2-1	CASSQDGLCGVAGVYNEQFF	TGCGCCAGCAGCCAAGATGGACTGTGCGGGGTGGCGGGGGTCTACAATGAGCAGTTCTTC
TRBD2	few	TRBV20-1	TRBJ2-7	CSARDPSGASYEQYF	TGCAGTGCTAGAGATCCTAGCGGGGCCTCCTACGAGCAGTACTTC
TRBD1	few	TRBV6-5	TRBJ2-3	CASRATGATDTQYF	TGTGCCAGCAGGGCGACAGGGGCCACAGATACGCAGTATTTT
.	few	TRBV18	TRBJ2-5	CASSPPTGQETQYF	TGTGCCAGCTCACCACCGACAGGCCAAGAGACCCAGTACTTC
.	.	TRBV30	TRBJ1-2	CAWSLGASYGYTF	TGTGCCTGGAGTCTAGGCGCTAGCTATGGCTACACCTTC
TRBD2	many	TRBV11-1	TRBJ2-3	CASSFSVGGPDTQYF	TGTGCCAGCAGCTTTTCGGTGGGAGGGCCGGATACGCAGTATTTT
.	.	TRBV5-5	TRBJ2-1	CASSHAGRVNEQFF	TGTGCCAGCAGCCATGCCGGACGGGTCAATGAGCAGTTCTTC
.	few	TRBV15	TRBJ1-4	CATSKRQGSEKLFF	TGTGCCACCAGCAAACGCCAGGGAAGTGAAAAACTGTTTTTT
TRBD2	once	TRBV6-2/TRBV6-3	TRBJ2-5	CASSSGTTNFGETQYF	TGTGCCAGCAGTAGCGGGACGACCAATTTCGGGGAGACCCAGTACTTC
TRBD2	.	TRBV10-3	TRBJ2-3	CAISGNYGTSRIGNTQYF	TGTGCCATCAGTGGGAACTACGGGACTAGCAGGATTGGAAATACGCAGTATTTT
TRBD1	.	TRBV20-1	TRBJ2-7	CSATGTGYEQYF	TGCAGTGCCACCGGGACAGGCTACGAGCAGTACTTC
.	.	TRBV7-2	TRBJ1-2	CASSLAPGARLGGYTF	TGTGCCAGCAGCTTAGCGCCCGGGGCCCGTTTGGGGGGCTACACCTTC
.	.	TRBV30	TRBJ2-7	CAGSVRYEQYF	TGTGCCGGGAGTGTCAGGTACGAGCAGTACTTC
.	.	TRBV20-1	TRBJ2-1	CSAREAPTATPEQFF	TGCAGTGCTAGAGAGGCGCCAACCGCTACACCTGAGCAGTTCTTC
.	.	TRBV6-5	TRBJ1-1	CASTPTLNTEAFF	TGTGCCAGCACCCCGACGCTGAACACTGAAGCTTTCTTT
.	.	TRBV28	TRBJ2-6	CASSLDRTPGANVLTF	TGTGCCAGCAGTTTGGATCGGACTCCTGGGGCCAACGTCCTGACTTTC
.	.	TRBV11-2	TRBJ2-7	CASSLVAGQYEQYF	TGTGCCAGCAGCTTAGTGGCAGGCCAATACGAGCAGTACTTC
.	.	TRBV25-1	TRBJ2-5	CASSERSPGPQYF	TGTGCCAGCAGTGAAAGGTCGCCGGGCCCCCAGTACTTC
.	.	TRBV7-2	TRBJ1-3	CASSFTGNTIYF	TGTGCCAGCAGCTTTACTGGAAACACCATATATTTT
.	.	TRBV5-1	TRBJ2-4	CASSLAQGAKNIQYF	TGCGCCAGCAGCTTGGCCCAGGGAGCCAAAAACATTCAGTACTTC
.	few	TRBV20-1	TRBJ2-5	CSGLDPGNQETQYF	TGCAGTGGGTTGGACCCGGGGAACCAAGAGACCCAGTACTTC
TRBD1	.	TRBV20-1	TRBJ1-6	CSAPRTGGTYNSPLHF	TGCAGTGCTCCACGAACAGGGGGCACCTATAATTCACCCCTCCACTTT
.	.	TRBV29-1	TRBJ2-7	CSVLTGTYEQYF	TGCAGCGTTTTGACAGGTACCTACGAGCAGTACTTC
.	.	TRBV12-3/TRBV12-4	TRBJ2-7	CASSRAPYEQYF	TGTGCCAGCAGCAGGGCGCCCTACGAGCAGTACTTC
.	few	TRBV7-9	TRBJ2-7	CASSFQGVLNEQYF	TGTGCCAGCAGCTTTCAGGGAGTTCTTAACGAGCAGTACTTC
.	few	TRBV7-2	TRBJ2-3	CASSSWRGASTDTQYF	TGTGCCAGCAGCTCGTGGAGGGGGGCGAGCACAGATACGCAGTATTTT
TRBD2	few	TRBV11-1	TRBJ2-3	CASSPASGSTDTQYF	TGTGCCAGCAGCCCTGCTAGCGGGAGTACAGATACGCAGTATTTT
TRBD2	.	TRBV20-1	TRBJ2-1	CSAPPPGRDAFF	TGCAGTGCCCCGCCCCCAGGGAGGGATGCGTTCTTC
.	once	TRBV28	TRBJ2-7	CASSSPVGSYEQYF	TGTGCCAGCAGTTCCCCGGTCGGCTCCTACGAGCAGTACTTC
TRBD2	.	TRBV4-1	TRBJ2-1	CASSQWLAGGYNEQFF	TGCGCCAGCAGCCAGTGGCTAGCGGGAGGTTACAATGAGCAGTTCTTC
TRBD2	.	TRBV19	TRBJ2-1	CASSGLAGGWSYNEQFF	TGTGCCAGTAGCGGACTAGCGGGAGGGTGGTCCTACAATGAGCAGTTCTTC
TRBD1	.	TRBV15	TRBJ1-5	CATSRDPRGGDQPQHF	TGTGCCACTAGCAGAGATCCCAGGGGGGGAGACCAGCCCCAGCATTTT
.	.	TRBV5-1	TRBJ2-4	CASSVEGRWNIQYF	TGCGCCAGCAGCGTGGAGGGGCGGTGGAACATTCAGTACTTC
.	.	TRBV5-1	TRBJ2-1	CASSLAQPYSEQFF	TGCGCCAGCAGCTTGGCCCAGCCTTACAGTGAGCAGTTCTTC
.	.	TRBV15	TRBJ2-2	CATSRGGDNTGELFF	TGTGCCACCAGCAGAGGAGGGGACAACACCGGGGAGCTGTTTTTT
TRBD1	few	TRBV20-1	TRBJ2-3	CSASPGQGAGDTQYF	TGCAGTGCTAGCCCGGGACAGGGGGCGGGAGATACGCAGTATTTT